This TCR beta chain stems from a study of blood T cell repertoires in COVID-19. Whole-study context: The United States, Italy and Spain supplied acute and convalescent COVID-19 samples. T cells, B-cell-depleted T cells, or PBMCs provided the cDNA or gDNA that served as material.

Original methodology: By means of reference gene primer amplification, nucleated cell counts were estimated. Assay used: immunoSEQ multiplex PCR; TCRdb lists only in-frame clones, some missing. D and trimming were read from the DNA, whereas the V and J calls and clone size are those reported in that table. The top ten hold around a fifth of the sample, which has 150,000 to 200,000 clones, about 88% seen once. This CDR3 comprises 15 residues. Germline V gene sequence: CDR1 SNHLY, CDR2 FYNNEI. V was trimmed by 4 bases and J by 5 bases, leaving 12 bases between them. The clonotype comes from an elderly woman with acute or convalescent COVID-19. Sequencing input: peripheral blood. V is TRBV2 and J is TRBJ2-6, with TRBD2 as a possible D gene (6 bases). CDR3 protein: CASSVGGTRANVLTF. The CDR3 coding sequence is TGTGCCAGCAGTGTTGGAGGGACGAGGGCCAACGTCCTGACTTTC.